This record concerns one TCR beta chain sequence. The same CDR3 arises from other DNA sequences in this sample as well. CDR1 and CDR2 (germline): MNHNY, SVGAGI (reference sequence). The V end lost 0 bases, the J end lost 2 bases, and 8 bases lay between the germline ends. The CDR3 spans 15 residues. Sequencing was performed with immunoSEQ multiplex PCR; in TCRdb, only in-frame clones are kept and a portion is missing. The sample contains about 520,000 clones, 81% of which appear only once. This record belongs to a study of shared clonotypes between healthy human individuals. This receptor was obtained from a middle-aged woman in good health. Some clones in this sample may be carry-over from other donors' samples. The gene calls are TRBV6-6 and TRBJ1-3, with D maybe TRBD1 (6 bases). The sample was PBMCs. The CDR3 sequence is CASSYSGTTGNTIYF. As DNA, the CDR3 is TGTGCCAGCAGTTACTCCGGGACAACTGGAAACACCATATATTTT.